This TCR beta chain appears in the sequencing data of a study of blood T cells in healthy people across ages. A J-beta primer mix and a sample-barcoded 5' primer were used in a second PCR of about 7 to 12 cycles. Each cDNA molecule was tagged by a template-switch adaptor with 12 random nucleotides. MiXCR was run by TCRdb on the 5' RACE reads, yielding one entry per CDR3 protein. The sample holds roughly 730,000 distinct CDR3 sequences, just over 55% seen once. Points on this clonotype: Its antigen is unknown.

This CDR3 has 15 amino acids. Per the germline V gene, CDR1 is SGHRS and CDR2 is YFSETQ. V was trimmed by 0 bases and J by 5 bases, leaving 9 bases between them. Study outcomes and limitations: Age brought a roughly linear fall in TCR beta diversity measured per million T cells. Naive T cell percentage showed a strong correlation with TCR beta diversity. It was held that diversity estimates obtained from one million T cells represented underestimates.

The clonotype originates from a man between 35 and 55 years old in good health. This chain uses TRBV5-1 with TRBJ1-6; no definite D call. The sequencing sample was made of blood. CDR3 sequence: CASSLEQLNNSPLHF. The CDR3 region has the DNA TGCGCCAGCAGCTTGGAACAGCTTAATAATTCACCCCTCCACTTT.